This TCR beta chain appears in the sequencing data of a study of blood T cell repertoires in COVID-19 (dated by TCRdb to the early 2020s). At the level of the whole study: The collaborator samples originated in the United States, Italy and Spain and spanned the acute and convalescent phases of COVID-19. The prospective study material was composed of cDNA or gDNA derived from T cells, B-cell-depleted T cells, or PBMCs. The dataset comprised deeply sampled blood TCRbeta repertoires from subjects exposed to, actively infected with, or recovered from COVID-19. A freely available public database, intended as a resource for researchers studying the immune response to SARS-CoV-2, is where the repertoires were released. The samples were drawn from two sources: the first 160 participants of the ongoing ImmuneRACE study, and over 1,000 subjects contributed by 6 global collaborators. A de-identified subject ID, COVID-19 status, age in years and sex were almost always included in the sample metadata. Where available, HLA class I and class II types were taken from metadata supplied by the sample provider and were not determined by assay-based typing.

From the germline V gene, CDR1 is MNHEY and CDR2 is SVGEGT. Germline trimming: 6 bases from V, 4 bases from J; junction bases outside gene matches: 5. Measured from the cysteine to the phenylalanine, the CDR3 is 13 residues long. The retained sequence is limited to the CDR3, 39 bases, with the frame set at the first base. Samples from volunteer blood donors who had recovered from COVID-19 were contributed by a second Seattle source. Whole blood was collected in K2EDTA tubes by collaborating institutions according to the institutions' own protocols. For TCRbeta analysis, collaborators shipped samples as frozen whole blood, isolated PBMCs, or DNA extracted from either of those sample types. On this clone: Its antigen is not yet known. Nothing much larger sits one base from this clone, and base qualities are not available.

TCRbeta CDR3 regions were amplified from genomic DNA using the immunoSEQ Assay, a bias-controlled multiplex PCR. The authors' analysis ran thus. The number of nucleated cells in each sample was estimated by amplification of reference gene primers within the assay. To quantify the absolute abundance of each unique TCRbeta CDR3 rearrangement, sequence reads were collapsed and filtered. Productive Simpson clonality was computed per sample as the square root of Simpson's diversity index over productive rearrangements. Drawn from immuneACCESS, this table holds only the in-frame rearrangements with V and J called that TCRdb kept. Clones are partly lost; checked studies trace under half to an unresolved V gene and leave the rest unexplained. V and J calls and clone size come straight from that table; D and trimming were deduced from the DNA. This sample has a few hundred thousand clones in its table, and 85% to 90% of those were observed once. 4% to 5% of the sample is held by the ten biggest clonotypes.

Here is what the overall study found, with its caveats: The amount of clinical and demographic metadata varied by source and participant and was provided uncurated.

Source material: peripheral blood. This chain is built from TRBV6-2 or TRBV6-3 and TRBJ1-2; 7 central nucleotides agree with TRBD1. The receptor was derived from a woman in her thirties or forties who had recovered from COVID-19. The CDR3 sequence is CASSRQGLYGYTF. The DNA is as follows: TGTGCCAGCAGCCGACAGGGCCTCTATGGCTACACCTTC.